The clone carrying this T cell receptor beta chain was observed once. What it binds is not known. The data originate from a study of STAT5B mutations in CD4+ large granular lymphocyte leukemia. Points from the study as a whole: 8/27 top patient clones versus 2/35 control clones were TRBV06-family.

Here immunoSEQ multiplex PCR was the method, and the copy in TCRdb shows in-frame clones only, minus some. The data contain tens of thousands of clones, 74% of them seen just once; the ten biggest clones take up over 9%. After removal of 1 base from V and 2 bases from J, the junction contained 5 bases not matched to a gene. CDR1 SGHTA and CDR2 FQGTGA come from the germline V gene. This CDR3 is 15 amino acids long. The chain combines TRBV7-3 with TRBJ2-7; 7 bases fit TRBD2. The receptor was isolated from a human donor in good health. Sequences were obtained from CD4+ T cells from blood buffy coats. CDR3 sequence: CASSLRPAGPYEQYF. The CDR3 coding sequence is TGTGCCAGCAGCTTAAGGCCAGCGGGACCCTACGAGCAGTACTTC.